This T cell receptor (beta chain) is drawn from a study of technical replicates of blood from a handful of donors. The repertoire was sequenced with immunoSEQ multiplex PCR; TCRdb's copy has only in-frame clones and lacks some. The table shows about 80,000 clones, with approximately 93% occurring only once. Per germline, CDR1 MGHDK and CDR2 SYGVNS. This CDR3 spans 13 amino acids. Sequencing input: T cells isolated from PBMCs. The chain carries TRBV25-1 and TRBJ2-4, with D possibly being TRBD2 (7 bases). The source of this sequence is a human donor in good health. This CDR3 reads CVKGGGAKNIQYF. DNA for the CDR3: TGTGTGAAAGGGGGAGGGGCCAAAAACATTCAGTACTTC.